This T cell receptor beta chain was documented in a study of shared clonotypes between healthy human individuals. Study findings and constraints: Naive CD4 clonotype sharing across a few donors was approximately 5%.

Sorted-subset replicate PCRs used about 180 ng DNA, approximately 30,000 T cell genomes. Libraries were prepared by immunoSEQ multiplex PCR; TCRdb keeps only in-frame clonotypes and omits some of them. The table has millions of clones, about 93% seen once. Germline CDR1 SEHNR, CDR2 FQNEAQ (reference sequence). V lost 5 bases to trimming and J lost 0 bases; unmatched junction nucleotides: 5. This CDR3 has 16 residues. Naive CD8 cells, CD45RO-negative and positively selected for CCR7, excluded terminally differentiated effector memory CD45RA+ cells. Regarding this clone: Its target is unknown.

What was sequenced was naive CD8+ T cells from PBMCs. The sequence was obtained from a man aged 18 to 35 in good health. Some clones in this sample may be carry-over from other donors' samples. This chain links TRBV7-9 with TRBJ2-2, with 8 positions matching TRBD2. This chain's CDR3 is CASSHSGITNTGELFF. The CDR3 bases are TGTGCCAGCAGCCATAGCGGGATAACGAACACCGGGGAGCTGTTTTTT. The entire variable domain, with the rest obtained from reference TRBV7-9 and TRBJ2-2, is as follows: DTGVSQNPRHKITKRGQNVTFRCDPISEHNRLYWYRQTLGQGPEFLTYFQNEAQLEKSRLLSDRFSAERPKGSFSTLEIQRTEQGDSAMYLCASSHSGITNTGELFFGEGSRLTVL.